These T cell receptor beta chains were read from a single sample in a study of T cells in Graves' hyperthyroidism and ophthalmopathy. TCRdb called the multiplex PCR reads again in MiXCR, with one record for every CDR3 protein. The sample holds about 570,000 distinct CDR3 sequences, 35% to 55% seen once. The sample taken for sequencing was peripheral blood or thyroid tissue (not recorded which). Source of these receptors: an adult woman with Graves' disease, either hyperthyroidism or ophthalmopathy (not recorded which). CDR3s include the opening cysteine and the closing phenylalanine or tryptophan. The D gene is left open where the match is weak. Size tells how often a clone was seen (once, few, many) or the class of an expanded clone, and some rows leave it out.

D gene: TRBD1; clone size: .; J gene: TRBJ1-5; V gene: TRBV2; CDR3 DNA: TGTGCCAGCGAGGTTACAGGGGCCAATCAGCCCCAGCATTTT; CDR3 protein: CASEVTGANQPQHF
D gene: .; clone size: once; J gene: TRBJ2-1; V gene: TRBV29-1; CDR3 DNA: TGCAGCGTTGAGGGACTTCACTACAATGAGCAGTTCTTC; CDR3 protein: CSVEGLHYNEQFF
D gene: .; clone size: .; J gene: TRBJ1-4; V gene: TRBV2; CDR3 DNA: TGTGCCAGCAGGGGTGGGCTACGGACGAGGACACAGGAAAAACTGTTTTTT; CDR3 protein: CASRGGLRTRTQEKLFF
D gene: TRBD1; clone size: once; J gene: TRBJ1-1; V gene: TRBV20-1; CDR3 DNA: TGCAGTGCTCGGGTCAGGGGGCTTGGGGACACTGAAGCTTTCTTT; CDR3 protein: CSARVRGLGDTEAFF
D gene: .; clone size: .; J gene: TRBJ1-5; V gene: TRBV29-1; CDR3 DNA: TGCAGCGGGGGTAATGGCAATCAGCCCCAGCATTTT; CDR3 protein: CSGGNGNQPQHF
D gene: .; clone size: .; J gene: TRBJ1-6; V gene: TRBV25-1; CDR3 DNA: TGTGCCAGCAGTGCCCCGGGACAAGAGGTTTCACCCCTCCACTTT; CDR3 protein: CASSAPGQEVSPLHF
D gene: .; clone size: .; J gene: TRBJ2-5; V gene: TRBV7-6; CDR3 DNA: TGTGCCAGCAGCTTAGCTCCCACAGGGTCCCCACAAGAGACCCAGTACTTC; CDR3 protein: CASSLAPTGSPQETQYF
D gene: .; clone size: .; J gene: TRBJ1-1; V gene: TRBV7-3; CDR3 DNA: TGTGCCAGCAGCTTATGGGGCGGGCGTATTTCTGAAGCTTTCTTT; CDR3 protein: CASSLWGGRISEAFF
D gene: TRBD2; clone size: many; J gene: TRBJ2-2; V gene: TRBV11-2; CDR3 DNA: TGTGCCAGCAGCCCACCCTTAGCGGGAGAAAGTAAGAACACCGGGGAGCTGTTTTTT; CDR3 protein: CASSPPLAGESKNTGELFF
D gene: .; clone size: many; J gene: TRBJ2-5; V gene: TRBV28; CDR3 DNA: TGTGCCAGCGGGACCTTTGGGCAGGGATTACAAGAGACCCAGTACTTC; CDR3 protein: CASGTFGQGLQETQYF
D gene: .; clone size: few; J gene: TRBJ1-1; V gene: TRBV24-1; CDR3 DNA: TGTGCCACCAGTGAAACCGGGAGTTACACTGAAGCTTTCTTT; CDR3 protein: CATSETGSYTEAFF
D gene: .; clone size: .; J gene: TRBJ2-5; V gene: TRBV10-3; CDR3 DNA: TGTGCCATCAGTGAGGAGGGGCATACAGAGACCCAGTACTTC; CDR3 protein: CAISEEGHTETQYF
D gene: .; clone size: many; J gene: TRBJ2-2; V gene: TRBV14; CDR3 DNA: TGTGCCAGCAGGAGGACGGTCACCGGGGAGCTGTTTTTT; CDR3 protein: CASRRTVTGELFF
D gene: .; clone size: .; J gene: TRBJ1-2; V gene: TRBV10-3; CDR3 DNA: TGTGCCATCATGGTGGAGAACTGTGGCTACACCTTC; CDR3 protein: CAIMVENCGYTF
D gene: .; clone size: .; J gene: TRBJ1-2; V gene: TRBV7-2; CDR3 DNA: TGTGCCAGCAGCTCACCTACAGGGCTGATCTATGGCTACACCTTC; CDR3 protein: CASSSPTGLIYGYTF
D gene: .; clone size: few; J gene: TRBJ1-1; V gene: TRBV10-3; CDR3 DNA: TGTGCCATCAGTAAACAGAACACTGAAGCTTTCTTT; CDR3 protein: CAISKQNTEAFF
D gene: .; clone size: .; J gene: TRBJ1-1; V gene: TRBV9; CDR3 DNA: TGTGCCAGCAGCGGTCGGCAGGGAGCTGAAGCTTTCTTT; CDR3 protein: CASSGRQGAEAFF
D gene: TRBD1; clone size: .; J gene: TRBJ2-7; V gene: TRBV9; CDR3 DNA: TGTGCCAGCAGCGCAACAGGGGGTCAATCCTACGAGCAGTACTTC; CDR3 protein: CASSATGGQSYEQYF
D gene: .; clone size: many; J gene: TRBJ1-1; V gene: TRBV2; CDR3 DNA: TGTGCCAGCAGTCCTTGGACCGACGAAGCTTTCTTT; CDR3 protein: CASSPWTDEAFF
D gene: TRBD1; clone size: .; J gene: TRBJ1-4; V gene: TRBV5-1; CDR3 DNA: TGCGCCAGCAGCGATCCCACAGGGACAGCCGAAAAACTGTTTTTT; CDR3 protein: CASSDPTGTAEKLFF
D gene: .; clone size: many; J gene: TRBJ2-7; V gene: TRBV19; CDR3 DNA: TGTGCCACCGCCTCCGGAGTTAACGAGCAGTACTTC; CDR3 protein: CATASGVNEQYF
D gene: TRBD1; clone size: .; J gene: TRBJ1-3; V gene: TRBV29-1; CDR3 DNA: TGCAGCAGGACAGGGGCCGAAAACACCATATATTTT; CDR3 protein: CSRTGAENTIYF
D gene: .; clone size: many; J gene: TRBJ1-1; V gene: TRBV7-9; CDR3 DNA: TGTGCCAGCAGCCCATCACAGGGTATGTGGACTGAAGCTTTCTTT; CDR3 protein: CASSPSQGMWTEAFF
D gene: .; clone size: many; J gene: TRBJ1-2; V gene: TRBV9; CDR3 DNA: TGTGCCAGCAGCCCTCTATGGTCTCACTATGGCTACACCTTC; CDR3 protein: CASSPLWSHYGYTF
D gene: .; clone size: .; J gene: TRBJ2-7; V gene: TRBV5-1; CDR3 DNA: TGCGCCAGCAGCCGAGCGGGTGAAGAGCAGTACTTC; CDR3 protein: CASSRAGEEQYF
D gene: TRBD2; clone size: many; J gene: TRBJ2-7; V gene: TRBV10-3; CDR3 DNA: TGTGCCACCCAGACTAGCGGGGGCGTCTACGAGCAGTACTTC; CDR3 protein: CATQTSGGVYEQYF
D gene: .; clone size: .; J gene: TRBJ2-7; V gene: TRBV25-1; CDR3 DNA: TGTGCCAGCAGTGGTCGGGGTAGAAGCTGGCAGTACTTC; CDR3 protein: CASSGRGRSWQYF
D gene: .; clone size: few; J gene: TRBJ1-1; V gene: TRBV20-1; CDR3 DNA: TGCAGTGCTAGACAGGGATCGGGGGGTGGTACTGAAGCTTTCTTT; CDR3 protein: CSARQGSGGGTEAFF
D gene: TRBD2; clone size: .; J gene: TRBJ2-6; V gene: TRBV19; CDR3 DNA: TGTGCCAGTAGTGCAGGGACTAGCGGAGACTACGTCCTGACTTTC; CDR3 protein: CASSAGTSGDYVLTF
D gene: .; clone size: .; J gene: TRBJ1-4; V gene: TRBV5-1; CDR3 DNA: TGTGCCAGCAGCCAAGGGGGGATTCCAACTAATGAAAAACTGTTTTTT; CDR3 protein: CASSQGGIPTNEKLFF
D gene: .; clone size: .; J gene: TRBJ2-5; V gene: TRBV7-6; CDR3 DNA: TGTGCCAGCTTGACGAACGGGGAGACCCAGTACTTC; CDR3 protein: CASLTNGETQYF
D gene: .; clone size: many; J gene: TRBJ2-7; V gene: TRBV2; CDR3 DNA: TGTGCCAGCAGTGCCGCAGGGGGGCCCTACGAGCAGTACTTC; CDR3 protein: CASSAAGGPYEQYF
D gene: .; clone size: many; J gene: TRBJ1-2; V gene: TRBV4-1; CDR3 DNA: TGCGCCAGCAGCCAAGTTGGGGGGAGGTCGTGGTATGGCTACACCTTC; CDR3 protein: CASSQVGGRSWYGYTF
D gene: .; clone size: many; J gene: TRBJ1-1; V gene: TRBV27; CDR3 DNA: TGTGCCAGCAGTTTTGGCCAGCTAAAGAACACTGAAGCTTTCTTT; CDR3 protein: CASSFGQLKNTEAFF
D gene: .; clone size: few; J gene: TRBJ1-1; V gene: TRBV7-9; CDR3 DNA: TGTGCCAGCAACGGCGGCGGCACTGAAGCTTTCTTT; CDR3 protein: CASNGGGTEAFF
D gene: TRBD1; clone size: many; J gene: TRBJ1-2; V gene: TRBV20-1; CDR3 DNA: TGCAGTGCTAGCGGAGAACAGGGGAGTCGCGGCTACACCTTC; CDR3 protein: CSASGEQGSRGYTF
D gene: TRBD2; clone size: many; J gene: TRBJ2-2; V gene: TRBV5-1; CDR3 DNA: TGCGCCAGCAGCTTGGTCGGCGGGAGGGCAGGAACCGGGGAGCTGTTTTTT; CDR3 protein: CASSLVGGRAGTGELFF
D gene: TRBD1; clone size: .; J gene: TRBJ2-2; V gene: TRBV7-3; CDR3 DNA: TGTGCCAGCAGCCCGACAGGGGGCACCGGGGAGCTGTTTTTT; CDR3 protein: CASSPTGGTGELFF
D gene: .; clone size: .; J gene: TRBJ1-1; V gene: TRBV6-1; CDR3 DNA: TGTGCCAGCAGTGAAGGGTCGGTGTCTGAAGCTTTCTTT; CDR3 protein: CASSEGSVSEAFF
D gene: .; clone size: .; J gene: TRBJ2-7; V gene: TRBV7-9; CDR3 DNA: TGTGCCAGCAGCTTAGCGGGACGCCAAGACTACGAGCAGTACTTC; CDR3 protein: CASSLAGRQDYEQYF
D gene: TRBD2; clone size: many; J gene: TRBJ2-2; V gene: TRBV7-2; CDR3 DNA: TGTGCCAGCAGCTTTCCAGACTACGCGGGAGTCATCGGGGAGCTGTTTTTT; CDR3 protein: CASSFPDYAGVIGELFF
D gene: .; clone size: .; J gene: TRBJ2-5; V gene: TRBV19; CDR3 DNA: TGTGCCAGTAGGGGGAGGGGGTTAGAGACCCAGTACTTC; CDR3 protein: CASRGRGLETQYF
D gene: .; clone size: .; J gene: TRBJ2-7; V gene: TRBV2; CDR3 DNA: TGTGCCAGCAGTGAAGCGGGACCCACACGCGAGCAGTACTTC; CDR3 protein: CASSEAGPTREQYF
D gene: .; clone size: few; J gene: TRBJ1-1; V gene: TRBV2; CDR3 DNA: TGTGCCAGCATGGCCAACTCTGGAAACACTGAAGCTTTCTTT; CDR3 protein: CASMANSGNTEAFF
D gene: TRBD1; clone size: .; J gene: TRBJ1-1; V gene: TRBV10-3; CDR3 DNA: TGTGCCATCAGTGAGCAGGGGGTCTTGAACACTGAAGCTTTCTTT; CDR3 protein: CAISEQGVLNTEAFF
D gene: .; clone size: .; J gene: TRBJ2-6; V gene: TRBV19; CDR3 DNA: TGTGCCAGTAGCGGGGACATCCATGGGGCCAACGTCCTGACTTTC; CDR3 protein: CASSGDIHGANVLTF
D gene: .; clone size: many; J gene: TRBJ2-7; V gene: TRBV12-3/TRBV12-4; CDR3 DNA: TGTGCCAGCAGTCCAGACTGGTTGGGGGAGCAGTACTTC; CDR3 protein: CASSPDWLGEQYF
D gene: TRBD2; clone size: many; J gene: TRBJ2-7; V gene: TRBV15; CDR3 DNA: TGTGCCACCAGCAGAGGGGGACTAGCGGGCGAGCAGTACTTC; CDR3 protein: CATSRGGLAGEQYF
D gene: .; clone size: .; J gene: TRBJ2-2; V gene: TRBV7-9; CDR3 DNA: TGTGCCAGCAGCGCATTCAAATCGGGGGGCGCGGGGGAGCTGTTTTTT; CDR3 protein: CASSAFKSGGAGELFF
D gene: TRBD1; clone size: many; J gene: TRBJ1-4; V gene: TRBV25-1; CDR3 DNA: TGTGCCAGCAGTGCCCCAGGGGGCGATGAAAAACTGTTTTTT; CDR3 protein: CASSAPGGDEKLFF
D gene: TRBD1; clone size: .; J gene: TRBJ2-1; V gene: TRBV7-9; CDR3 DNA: TGTGCCAGCAGGGGGACAGAGAAAGCCTACAATGAGCAGTTCTTC; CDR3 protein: CASRGTEKAYNEQFF
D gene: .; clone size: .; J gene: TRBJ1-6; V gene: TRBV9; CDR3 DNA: TGTGCCAGCAGCGGATCACCCCTCCACTTT; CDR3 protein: CASSGSPLHF
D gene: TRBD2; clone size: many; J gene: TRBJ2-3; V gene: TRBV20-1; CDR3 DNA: TGCAGTGCCAAGACTAGCGGGGAAGCAGATACGCAGTATTTT; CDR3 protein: CSAKTSGEADTQYF
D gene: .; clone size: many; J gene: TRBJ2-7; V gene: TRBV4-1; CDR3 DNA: TGCGCCAGCAGCCACCCGGAGGGCCACTACGAGCAGTACTTC; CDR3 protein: CASSHPEGHYEQYF
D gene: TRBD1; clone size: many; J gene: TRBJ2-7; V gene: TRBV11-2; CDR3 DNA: TGTGCCAGCAAGAGAACAGGGGAATACGAGCAGTACTTC; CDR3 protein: CASKRTGEYEQYF